Shown below are 24 T cell receptor beta chains from a single sample sequenced in a study of graft-versus-host responses after intestinal transplantation. This table comes from immunoSEQ multiplex PCR, and its TCRdb copy is limited to in-frame clones, with some not included. The table records roughly 100,000 clones, roughly 90% of them present only once. For these TCRs, the target antigens are not known. The material sequenced was unstimulated CD8+ T cells sorted from spleen or lymph node cells, taken before transplant. The source of these receptors is a human donor who was the organ donor for an intestinal transplant.

The rearrangement uses TRBV9 and TRBJ1-1; possibly TRBD1 for D (6 bases). The CDR3 runs 15 residues. V lost 3 bases and J lost 0, with 12 bases in between. The V gene's germline CDR1 is SGDLS and CDR2 YYNGEE. CDR3 nucleotides: TGTGCCAGCAGCGCACAGACAGGTATGAACACTGAAGCTTTCTTT. Residues: CASSAQTGMNTEAFF. Using reference TRBV9 and TRBJ1-1 for the parts outside the CDR3, the full variable domain is DSGVTQTPKHLITATGQRVTLRCSPRSGDLSVYWYQQSLDQGLQFLIQYYNGEERAKGNILERFSAQQFPDLHSELNLSSLELGDSALYFCASSAQTGMNTEAFFGQGTRLTVV.

The V gene is TRBV5-1, the J gene TRBJ2-3; 7 positions match TRBD1. This CDR3 region has 15 residues. V gave up 1 base and J gave up 2 bases; unmatched junction bases: 4. The germline CDR1 and CDR2 sequences are SGHRS and YFSETQ. The CDR3 coding sequence is TGCGCCAGCAGCTTGCGACAGGGCCTCACAGATACGCAGTATTTT. It yields the protein CASSLRQGLTDTQYF.

J is TRBJ1-1 and V is TRBV7-9; 7 nucleotides match TRBD1. The CDR3 has 11 amino acids. After removal of 5 bases from V and 7 bases from J, the junction contained 1 base not matched to a gene. CDR1 is SEHNR, CDR2 FQNEAQ, per germline (reference sequence). CDR3 loop: CASSRTGEAFF. CDR3 nucleotide sequence: TGTGCCAGCAGCAGGACAGGTGAAGCTTTCTTT. Full variable domain (rest looked up from reference TRBV7-9 and TRBJ1-1): DTGVSQNPRHKITKRGQNVTFRCDPISEHNRLYWYRQTLGQGPEFLTYFQNEAQLEKSRLLSDRFSAERPKGSFSTLEIQRTEQGDSAMYLCASSRTGEAFFGQGTRLTVV.

CDR3 sequence (DNA): TGTGCCAGCAGCGTAGACACGTCCTACGAGCAGTACTTC. This encodes CASSVDTSYEQYF. The chain has TRBV9 and TRBJ2-7; D is unresolved. This CDR3 has 13 residues. In germline, CDR1 is SGDLS, CDR2 YYNGEE. Trimming removed 0 bases at V and 1 base at J, with 5 bases between.

The CDR3 is CASMEGTMNTEAFF. The DNA of the CDR3 is TGTGCCAGCATGGAGGGGACTATGAACACTGAAGCTTTCTTT. The gene calls are TRBV9 and TRBJ1-1; TRBD1 might be the D (5 bases). CDR3 length: 14 amino acids. CDR1 SGDLS and CDR2 YYNGEE come from the germline V gene. V was pared by 6 bases and J by 0 bases, with 12 bases between.

The chain carries TRBV20-1 and TRBJ1-2; D gene uncertain. V shed 7 bases and J shed 6 bases, with 12 bases lying between them. The CDR3 is 11 amino acids. Germline V gene lookup returns CDR1 DFQATT and CDR2 SNEGSKA (reference sequence). In nucleotides, the CDR3 is TGCAGTGTCCCGAGAATAGATGGCTACACCTTC. It is translated as CSVPRIDGYTF.

This rearrangement joins TRBV25-1 to TRBJ2-3; possible D gene TRBD2, 5 bases. CDR3 length: 18 residues. V shed 0 bases and J shed 4 bases, with 20 bases lying between them. Germline V gene data show CDR1 as MGHDK and CDR2 as SYGVNS. The CDR3 loop is CASSEYFSRRVDPDTQYF. CDR3 in DNA: TGTGCCAGCAGTGAATATTTTTCGAGGCGGGTAGACCCAGATACGCAGTATTTT.

This chain links TRBV28 with TRBJ2-3; TRBD2 is a possible D gene (5 bases). CDR1 and CDR2 from the germline V gene are MDHEN and SYDVKM. This CDR3 spans 12 amino acids. V shed 3 bases and J shed 11 bases, with 12 bases lying between them. The CDR3 nucleotides read TGTGCCAGCAGTTTCATGGGGAGTAAGCAGTATTTT. Translated, it gives CASSFMGSKQYF.

This sequence joins TRBV11-2 and TRBJ2-7; D gene uncertain. Trimming shortened V by 2 bases and J by 6 bases, and 20 bases separated the two germline ends. This CDR3 contains 16 residues. CDR1 SGHAT and CDR2 FQNNGV come from the germline V gene. Written as DNA, the CDR3 is TGTGCCAGCAGCTTATTTATGTTAGTCCCTTCGCGCGAGCAGTACTTC. Protein product: CASSLFMLVPSREQYF. Full variable domain (remainder filled in from reference TRBV11-2 and TRBJ2-7): EAGVAQSPRYKIIEKRQSVAFWCNPISGHATLYWYQQILGQGPKLLIQFQNNGVVDDSQLPKDRFSAERLKGVDSTLKIQPAKLEDSAVYLCASSLFMLVPSREQYFGPGTRLTVT.

This clone was counted a few times. CDR3 sequence reads: CASSQPDRDYYEQYF. The CDR3 DNA reads as TGCGCCAGCAGCCAACCCGACAGGGATTATTACGAGCAGTACTTC. The chain recombines TRBV4-1 with TRBJ2-7; 7 bases agree with TRBD1. The CDR3 length is 15 residues. The V gene's germline CDR1 is MGHRA and CDR2 YSYEKL. Trimming took 2 bases from V and 4 from J; bases not matched to a gene: 8.

This chain joins TRBV5-1 and TRBJ2-7; a weak D match, TRBD1 (6 bases). Germline CDR1 SGHRS, CDR2 YFSETQ. V was shortened by 0 bases and J by 4 bases, with 17 bases between the two germline ends. This CDR3 has 16 residues. CDR3 coding DNA: TGCGCCAGCAGCTTGGAAGCAGGGGTATTCCTATACGAGCAGTACTTC. It encodes CASSLEAGVFLYEQYF.

A remark on this clone: This sample includes further DNA sequences coding for the same CDR3. This chain joins TRBV6-5 and TRBJ2-2; weak D call: TRBD1 (6 bases). The V gene's germline CDR1 is MNHEY and CDR2 SVGAGI. V shed 4 bases and J shed 0 bases, with 9 bases lying between them. The CDR3 covers 15 residues. CDR3 nucleotide sequence: TGTGCCAGCAGTTGGGGACATGCGAACACCGGGGAGCTGTTTTTT. It yields the protein CASSWGHANTGELFF.

This chain connects TRBV4-1 to TRBJ2-1; D is uncertain. The CDR3 consists of 17 residues. Germline V gene lookup returns CDR1 MGHRA and CDR2 YSYEKL. V lost 0 bases and J lost 1, with 13 bases in between. CDR3 nucleotide sequence: TGCGCCAGCAGCCAAGATACCACAGTTCCGTCCTACAATGAGCAGTTCTTC. Translated: CASSQDTTVPSYNEQFF.

The rearrangement joins TRBV11-3 to TRBJ1-1, with 9 bases identical to TRBD1. This CDR3 is built from 18 residues. V was pared by 0 bases and J by 0 bases, with 8 bases of the junction left unmatched. From germline, CDR1 is SGHNT and CDR2 YENEEA. CDR3 loop: CASSLDDRGTGLNTEAFF. The CDR3 DNA is TGTGCCAGCAGCTTAGACGACAGGGGGACAGGGTTGAACACTGAAGCTTTCTTT. Together with reference TRBV11-3 and TRBJ1-1, the CDR3 gives the full variable domain: EAGVVQSPRYKIIEKKQPVAFWCNPISGHNTLYWYLQNLGQGPELLIRYENEEAVDDSQLPKDRFSAERLKGVDSTLKIQPAELGDSAVYLCASSLDDRGTGLNTEAFFGQGTRLTVV.

CDR3 in DNA: TGCGCCAGCGCCTGGGGACAGGGGGCGCATGATGGCTACACCTTC. This sequence encodes CASAWGQGAHDGYTF. The V and J genes are TRBV4-1 and TRBJ1-2; TRBD1 agrees at 12 bases. In germline, CDR1 is MGHRA, CDR2 YSYEKL. The V gene end was trimmed by 8 bases and the J gene end by 6 bases; junction bases not matched to a gene: 10. The CDR3 is 15 residues long.

The V and J genes are TRBV5-1 and TRBJ2-1; 10 positions match TRBD2. V dropped 0 bases and J dropped 10; count of bases not matched to a gene: 1. Germline V CDR1 and CDR2: SGHRS, YFSETQ. This CDR3 region has 13 residues. This chain's CDR3 is CASSLGGLAEQFF. CDR3 DNA sequence: TGCGCCAGCAGCTTGGGGGGACTAGCGGAGCAGTTCTTC.

V is TRBV15 and J is TRBJ1-2; D remains ambiguous. The CDR3 is made up of 13 amino acids. V was pared by 3 bases and J by 2 bases, with 7 bases between. Germline V lookup: CDR1 LNHNV, CDR2 YYDKDF (reference sequence). CDR3 residues: CATSSGRNYGYTF. The CDR3 bases are TGTGCCACCAGCAGTGGCAGAAACTATGGCTACACCTTC.

The chain couples TRBV5-3 to TRBJ2-3; D remains unclear. TRBV5-3 is placed among ORFs of uncertain function. V lost 4 bases and J lost 4, with 19 bases in between. The CDR3 runs to 16 residues. The CDR3: CARSASIRATADTQYF. CDR3 sequence (DNA): TGTGCCAGAAGCGCGTCTATCCGAGCCACGGCAGATACGCAGTATTTT.

In nucleotides, the CDR3 is TGTGCCATCAGTTGGTTCGGGGAGCAGTTCTTC. This gives the protein CAISWFGEQFF. The V and J genes are TRBV10-3 and TRBJ2-1; D gene ambiguous. V was trimmed by 5 bases and J by 10 bases, leaving 9 bases between them. From germline, CDR1 is ENHRY and CDR2 SYGVKD. CDR3 length equals 11 residues.

This chain links TRBV5-6 with TRBJ1-1; D gene unclear. Germline V gene data show CDR1 as SGHDT and CDR2 as YYEEEE. This CDR3 contains 11 residues. V lost 7 bases and J lost 5, with 9 bases in between. DNA for the CDR3: TGTGCCAGCGAATCGGGAACTGAAGCTTTCTTT. It specifies CASESGTEAFF.

This clone has just one count. V gene TRBV7-9 combines with J gene TRBJ2-7; 12 bases agree with TRBD1. Germline CDR1 is SEHNR and CDR2 is FQNEAQ (reference sequence). The CDR3 loop spans 13 amino acids. Written as DNA, the CDR3 is TGTGCTACCGGGACGGGACAGGGGGCCTCGCAGTACTTC. This sequence encodes CATGTGQGASQYF.

The chain couples TRBV4-1 to TRBJ2-5, with TRBD1 identical over 8 bases. CDR3 length equals 14 residues. V shed 5 bases, J shed 1 base, and the junction held 3 bases outside the gene matches. Germline V gene lookup returns CDR1 MGHRA and CDR2 YSYEKL. This CDR3 reads CASSYRGFQETQYF. CDR3 bases: TGCGCCAGCAGCTACAGGGGGTTCCAAGAGACCCAGTACTTC.

This chain joins TRBV19 and TRBJ2-7; 9 bases agree with TRBD1. The trim removed 3 bases at V and 3 bases at J, leaving 6 bases unmatched. This CDR3 has 15 residues. Germline V gene data show CDR1 as LNHDA and CDR2 as SQIVND (reference sequence). CDR3 residues: CASSILGQGYYEQYF. The DNA for the CDR3 is TGTGCCAGTAGTATTTTGGGACAGGGTTACTACGAGCAGTACTTC.

V gene TRBV4-1 combines with J gene TRBJ2-1, with 8 positions matching TRBD2. This CDR3 spans 15 amino acids. The trim removed 1 base at V and 7 bases at J, leaving 6 bases unmatched. CDR1 MGHRA and CDR2 YSYEKL come from the germline V gene. CDR3 sequence (DNA): TGCGCCAGCAGCCAAGTCGTGACTAGCGAGAATGAGCAGTTCTTC. Translated, it gives CASSQVVTSENEQFF.